One TCR beta chain is described in this entry. This sample stems from a study of blood T cells in healthy people across ages. The CDR3 covers 14 residues. The V end was cut by 3 bases, the J end by 5 bases, with 13 bases between. Germline CDR1 reads SGHTA; CDR2 reads FQGNSA. The donors, aged roughly 6 to 90, were healthy Caucasians from Russia. Extraction yielded at least 6 micrograms of total RNA per sample. With a J-beta primer mix and a sample-barcoded 5' primer, a second PCR ran about 7 to 11 cycles. TCRdb called the 5' RACE reads again in MiXCR, with one record for every CDR3 protein. The data show 650,000 to 1,000,000 distinct CDR3 sequences, about 36% seen once.

The chain recombines TRBV7-2 with TRBJ1-1; D is undetermined. Sequencing used blood. The sequence was collected from a man aged 18 to 30 in good health. For the CDR3, the DNA is TGTGCCAGCAGCTTTCGCGGGCGAGGAACTGAAGCTTTCTTT. Translation: CASSFRGRGTEAFF.